The clone carrying this TCR beta chain was observed once. CDR1 and CDR2 (germline): SGHRS, YFSETQ. The CDR3 has 12 residues. V was clipped by 3 bases and J by 6 bases, with 9 bases between them. Authors' analysis steps: Reference gene primer amplification gave estimated nucleated cell counts. TCRdb's table, derived via immunoSEQ multiplex PCR, lists solely in-frame clones and lacks some. The V and J calls and the clone size are those of that table, but D and trimming were determined from the DNA. The sample includes about 260,000 clones, about 89% seen only once; the top ten take about 8.7%. This sample was taken from a study of blood T cell repertoires in COVID-19. Overall study: The United States, Italy and Spain provided the acute and convalescent COVID-19 samples.

The sample consisted of peripheral blood. The chain uses TRBV5-1 and TRBJ1-1; D ambiguous. The sequence was obtained from a man in his forties or fifties with active or convalescent COVID-19. This CDR3 is CASSSGPAEAFF. In DNA, the CDR3 is TGCGCCAGCAGCTCCGGTCCTGCTGAAGCTTTCTTT.